Below are 2 T cell receptor beta chains sequenced from a single sample in a study of blood T cell repertoires in COVID-19. The protocol was immunoSEQ multiplex PCR, while the TCRdb copy is restricted to in-frame clones and leaves out a portion. The sample yields approximately 74,000 clones, 65% to 85% seen once. The specimen was peripheral blood. Receptors were obtained from an elderly woman with active or convalescent COVID-19.

CDR3 in amino acids: CASSLVPPGTGGAGNTIYF. DNA of the CDR3: TGTGCCAGCAGTCTCGTTCCCCCGGGGACAGGGGGTGCTGGAAACACCATATATTTT. The V and J genes are TRBV6-6 and TRBJ1-3, with TRBD1 matching 11 bases. Germline V gene lookup returns CDR1 MNHNY and CDR2 SVGAGI (reference sequence). This CDR3 has 19 amino acids. V shed 5 bases, J shed 2 bases, and the junction held 14 bases outside the gene matches.

This chain connects TRBV5-4 to TRBJ2-2; weak D call: TRBD2 (5 bases). The ends were cut back, 3 bases at V and 7 bases at J, with 13 bases in the middle. There are 14 residues in the CDR3. Germline V gene data show CDR1 as SGHNT and CDR2 as YYREEE (reference sequence). The CDR3 sequence is CASSYAGKIGELFF. The DNA of the CDR3 is TGTGCCAGCAGCTATGCCGGGAAGATCGGGGAGCTGTTTTTT.